A single sample is the source of the 17 T cell receptor beta chains below, sequenced in a study of T cell responses to AZD1222 COVID-19 vaccine. Here immunoSEQ multiplex PCR was the method, and the copy in TCRdb shows in-frame clones only, minus some. Of tens of thousands of clones in the sample, approximately 84% were seen once. The starting material was peripheral blood, obtained on day 0 of AZD1222 vaccination. The receptors here all came from an adult in good health.

The J gene is TRBJ2-5, the V gene TRBV5-6, with 8 positions matching TRBD1. There are 16 residues in the CDR3. Germline V CDR1 and CDR2: SGHDT, YYEEEE. After removal of 6 bases from V and 2 bases from J, the junction contained 12 bases not matched to a gene. The CDR3 loop is CASITRGQDVQETQYF. DNA of the CDR3: TGTGCCAGCATCACGAGGGGACAGGACGTTCAAGAGACCCAGTACTTC.

The chain combines TRBV6-5 with TRBJ1-2, with 7 bases that match TRBD1. The germline V gene has CDR1 MNHEY and CDR2 SVGAGI. The V segment lost 6 bases and the J segment 7 bases; nucleotides outside the gene matches: 8. This CDR3 region has 13 residues. This chain's CDR3 is CASSLDRVGGYTF. Written as DNA, the CDR3 is TGTGCCAGCAGCCTCGACAGGGTAGGTGGCTACACCTTC.

V is TRBV12-3 or TRBV12-4 and J is TRBJ2-7; D may be TRBD1 (6 bases). This CDR3 comprises 13 residues. Trimming shortened V by 4 bases and J by 1 base, and 8 bases separated the two germline ends. CDR3 bases: TGTGCCAGCAGTTGGACAGTTTCCTACGAGCAGTACTTC. Residues: CASSWTVSYEQYF.

The rearrangement joins TRBV21-1 to TRBJ2-3. TRBV21-1 represents a pseudogene. The CDR3 has 16 amino acids. CDR3 bases: TGTGCCAGCAGCCCTCGGGCCGGTGGGGAAGCAGATACGCAGTATTTT. As protein: CASSPRAGGEADTQYF.

This clone was observed a single time. J is TRBJ1-4 and V is TRBV2; D remains unclear. Trimming pared 2 bases from V and 13 bases from J, leaving 14 bases between. Germline V gene lookup returns CDR1 SNHLY and CDR2 FYNNEI. The length of the CDR3 is 13 residues. For the CDR3, the DNA is TGTGCCAGCAGTGAACCGGGCGGGGTTAGACTGTTTTTT. Translation: CASSEPGGVRLFF.

This clone has just a few counts. V and J are TRBV6-5 and TRBJ1-1, with D possibly TRBD1 on 5 matching bases. The CDR3 is 13 amino acids. CDR1 is MNHEY and CDR2 is SVGAGI in the germline V gene. The CDR3 loop reads CACWKPGGTEAFF. The CDR3 DNA follows: TGTGCATGCTGGAAGCCGGGGGGCACTGAAGCTTTCTTT.

Concerning this clone itself: One junction end disagrees with the germline gene, perhaps due to a read error. The V call is TRBV30, the J call TRBJ1-1; TRBD1 is a possible D gene (5 bases). The germline CDR1 and CDR2 sequences are GTSNPN and SVGIG (reference sequence). The CDR3 contains 13 residues. The CDR3 region is CAWSDRDRGRMCF. DNA for the CDR3: TGTGCCTGGAGCGACCGGGACCGCGGTCGCATGTGCTTT.

This sequence joins TRBV7-2 and TRBJ2-4, with D maybe TRBD2 (5 bases). This CDR3 is 14 amino acids long. Trimming removed 0 bases at V and 8 bases at J, with 11 bases between. The germline CDR1 and CDR2 sequences are SGHTA and FQGNSA. The CDR3 DNA reads TGTGCCAGCAGCTTAGCTGAGGGCGCGGACATTCAGTACTTC. This translates into CASSLAEGADIQYF.

This clone has just a few counts. The V and J genes are TRBV9 and TRBJ1-6; D is perhaps TRBD1 (5 bases). The CDR3 loop spans 15 amino acids. Trimming cost V 4 bases and J 6 bases, with 14 bases left between them. Germline CDR1 SGDLS, CDR2 YYNGEE. The CDR3 here is CASSPGSPLNSPLHF. CDR3 sequence (DNA): TGTGCCAGCAGCCCAGGGTCACCTCTTAATTCACCCCTCCACTTT. Full variable domain (outside the CDR3, taken from reference TRBV9 and TRBJ1-6): DSGVTQTPKHLITATGQRVTLRCSPRSGDLSVYWYQQSLDQGLQFLIQYYNGEERAKGNILERFSAQQFPDLHSELNLSSLELGDSALYFCASSPGSPLNSPLHFGNGTRLTVT.

The chain employs TRBV19 and TRBJ2-5; D uncertain. Germline CDR1 and CDR2: LNHDA and SQIVND (reference sequence). The ends were cut back, 9 bases at V and 5 bases at J, with 16 bases in the middle. The CDR3 loop spans 13 amino acids. In DNA, the CDR3 is TGTGCCAGCCCCGGACCCGTTGAGGAGACCCAGTACTTC. Its protein product is CASPGPVEETQYF.

This clone showed up just once. This chain uses TRBV27 with TRBJ1-2, with no clear D. The CDR3 totals 13 residues. Germline CDR1 is MNHEY and CDR2 is SMNVEV (reference sequence). V lost 2 bases, J lost 2 bases, and 6 bases lay in between. CDR3: CASSLRENYGYTF. In nucleotides, the CDR3 is TGTGCCAGCAGTTTAAGGGAGAACTATGGCTACACCTTC.

The chain joins TRBV7-2 to TRBJ2-2; D is ambiguous. Germline V gives CDR1 SGHTA, CDR2 FQGNSA. This CDR3 contains 15 residues. V lost 1 base and J lost 2, with 8 bases in between. Here the CDR3 DNA reads TGTGCCAGCAGCTTAGAGGCACTTAACACCGGGGAGCTGTTTTTT. The encoded protein is CASSLEALNTGELFF.

The chain links TRBV19 to TRBJ1-1, with 7 nucleotides matching TRBD1. Germline V gene sequence: CDR1 LNHDA, CDR2 SQIVND (reference sequence). V lost 5 bases and J lost 3; bases outside the gene matches: 3. CDR3 size: 13 residues. CDR3 in amino acids: CASSPTGYTEAFF. DNA for the CDR3: TGTGCCAGTAGTCCGACAGGGTACACTGAAGCTTTCTTT.

The V call is TRBV3-1 (or the pseudogene TRBV3-2), the J call TRBJ1-5; TRBD1 matches at 7 bases. In germline, CDR1 is LGHDT, CDR2 YNNKEL (reference sequence). J was trimmed by 5 bases and V by 9 bases; bases with no gene match: 10. This CDR3 contains 14 residues. Here the CDR3 reads CASNQEQGDQPQHF. CDR3 DNA: TGTGCCAGTAATCAGGAGCAGGGGGATCAGCCCCAGCATTTT.

CDR3 nucleotide sequence: TGTGCCAGCAGTTTACGTGGCGGAAACACCATATATTTT. It encodes CASSLRGGNTIYF. The V call is TRBV12-3 or TRBV12-4, the J call TRBJ1-3; D ambiguous. The CDR3 loop spans 13 amino acids. V lost 2 bases and J lost 4, with 6 bases in between.

The genes are TRBV5-1 and TRBJ1-2, with 8 bases identical to TRBD1. The CDR3 is 14 amino acids. From germline, CDR1 is SGHRS and CDR2 YFSETQ. V lost 7 bases, J lost 3 bases, and 8 bases stayed unmatched. CDR3 sequence: CASSYQGADYGYTF. The CDR3 DNA reads as TGCGCCAGCTCGTATCAGGGGGCGGACTATGGCTACACCTTC.

The CDR3 here is CASSLVERRVGTQYF. CDR3 coding DNA: TGTGCCAGCAGCTTAGTCGAACGAAGGGTGGGGACCCAGTACTTC. V usage is TRBV7-8 and J usage is TRBJ2-5; D is unresolved. The CDR3 is 15 residues long. Trimming pared 1 base from V and 7 bases from J, leaving 16 bases between. Germline loops: CDR1 SGHVS, CDR2 FQNEAQ. The whole variable domain, remainder taken from reference TRBV7-8 and TRBJ2-5, is GAGVSQSPRYKVAKRGQDVALRCDPISGHVSLFWYQQALGQGPEFLTYFQNEAQLDKSGLPSDRFFAERPEGSVSTLKIQRTQQEDSAVYLCASSLVERRVGTQYFGPGTRLLVL.